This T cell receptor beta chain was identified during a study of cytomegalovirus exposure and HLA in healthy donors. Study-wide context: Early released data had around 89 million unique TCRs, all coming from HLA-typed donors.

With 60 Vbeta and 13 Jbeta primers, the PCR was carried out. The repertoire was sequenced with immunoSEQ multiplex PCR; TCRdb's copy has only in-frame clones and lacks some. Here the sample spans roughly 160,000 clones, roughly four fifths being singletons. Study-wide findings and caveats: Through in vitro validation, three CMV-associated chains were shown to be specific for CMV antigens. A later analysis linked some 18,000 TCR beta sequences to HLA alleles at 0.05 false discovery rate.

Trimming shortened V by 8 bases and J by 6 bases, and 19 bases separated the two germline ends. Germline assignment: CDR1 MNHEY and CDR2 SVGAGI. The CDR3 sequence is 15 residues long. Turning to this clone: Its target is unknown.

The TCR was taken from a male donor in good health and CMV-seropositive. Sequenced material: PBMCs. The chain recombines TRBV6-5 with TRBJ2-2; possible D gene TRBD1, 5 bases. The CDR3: CASCLFGRAAGELFF. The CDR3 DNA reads TGTGCCAGCTGCCTATTTGGCAGGGCCGCCGGGGAGCTGTTTTTT.